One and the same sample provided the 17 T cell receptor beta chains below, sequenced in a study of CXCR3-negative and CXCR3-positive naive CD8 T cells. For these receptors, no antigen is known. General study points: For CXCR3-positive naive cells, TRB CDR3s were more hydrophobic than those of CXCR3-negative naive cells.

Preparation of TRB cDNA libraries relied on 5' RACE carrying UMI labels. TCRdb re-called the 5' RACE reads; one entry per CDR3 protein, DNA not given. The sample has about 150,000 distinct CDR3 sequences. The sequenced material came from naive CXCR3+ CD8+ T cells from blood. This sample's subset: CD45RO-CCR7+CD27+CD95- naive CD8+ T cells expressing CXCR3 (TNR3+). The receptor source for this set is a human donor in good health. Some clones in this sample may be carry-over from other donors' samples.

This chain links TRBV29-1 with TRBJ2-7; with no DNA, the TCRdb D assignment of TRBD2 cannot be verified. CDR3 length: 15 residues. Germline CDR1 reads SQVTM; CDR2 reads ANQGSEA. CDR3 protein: CSAMLASAHSYEQYF.

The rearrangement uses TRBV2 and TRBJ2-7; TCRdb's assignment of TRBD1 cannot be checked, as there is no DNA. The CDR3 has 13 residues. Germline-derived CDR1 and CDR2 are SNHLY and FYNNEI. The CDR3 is CASAGESSYEQYF.

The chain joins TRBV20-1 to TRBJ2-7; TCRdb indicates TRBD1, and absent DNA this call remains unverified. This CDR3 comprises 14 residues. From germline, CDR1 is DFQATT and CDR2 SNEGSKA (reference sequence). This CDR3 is CSARGQGLSYEQYF.

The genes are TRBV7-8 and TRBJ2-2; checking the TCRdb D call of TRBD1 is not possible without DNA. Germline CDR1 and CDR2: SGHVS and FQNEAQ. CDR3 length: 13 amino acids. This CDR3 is CASIGGVAGELFF.

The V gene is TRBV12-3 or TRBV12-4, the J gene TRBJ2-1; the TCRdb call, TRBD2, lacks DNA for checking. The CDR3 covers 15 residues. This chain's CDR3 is CASSFGYGPHNEQFF.

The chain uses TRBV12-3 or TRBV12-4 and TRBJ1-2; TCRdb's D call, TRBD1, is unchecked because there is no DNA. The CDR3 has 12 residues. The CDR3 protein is CASSSSGGGYTF.

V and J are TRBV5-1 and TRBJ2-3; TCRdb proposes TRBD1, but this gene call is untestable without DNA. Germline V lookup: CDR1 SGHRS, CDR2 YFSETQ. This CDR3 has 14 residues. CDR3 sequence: CASSVGTGTDTQYF.

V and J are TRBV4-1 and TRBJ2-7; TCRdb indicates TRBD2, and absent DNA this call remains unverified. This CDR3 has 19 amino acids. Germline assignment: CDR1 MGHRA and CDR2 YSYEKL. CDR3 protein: CASSPSGRLTSGRAYEQYF.

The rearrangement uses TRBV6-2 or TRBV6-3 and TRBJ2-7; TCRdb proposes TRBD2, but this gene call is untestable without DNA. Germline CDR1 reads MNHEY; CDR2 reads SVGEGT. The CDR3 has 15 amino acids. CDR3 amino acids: CASSQGLALSYEQYF.

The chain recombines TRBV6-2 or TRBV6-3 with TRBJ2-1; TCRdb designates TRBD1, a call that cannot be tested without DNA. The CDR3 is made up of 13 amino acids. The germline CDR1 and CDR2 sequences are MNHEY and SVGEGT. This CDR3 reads CASNLSGGREQFF.

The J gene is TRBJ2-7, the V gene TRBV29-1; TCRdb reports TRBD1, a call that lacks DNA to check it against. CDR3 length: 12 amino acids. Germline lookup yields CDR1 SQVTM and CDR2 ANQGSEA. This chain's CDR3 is CSLSTGGFEQYF.

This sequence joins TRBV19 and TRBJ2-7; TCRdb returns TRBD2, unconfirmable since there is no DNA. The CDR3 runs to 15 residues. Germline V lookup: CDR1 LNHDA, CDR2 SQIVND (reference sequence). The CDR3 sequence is CASTTAGGPGYEQYF.

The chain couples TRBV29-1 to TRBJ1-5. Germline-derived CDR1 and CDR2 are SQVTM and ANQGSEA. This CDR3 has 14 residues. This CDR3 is CSVEGEGINQPQHF. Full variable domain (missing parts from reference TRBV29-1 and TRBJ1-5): SAVISQKPSRDICQRGTSLTIQCQVDSQVTMMFWYRQQPGQSLTLIATANQGSEATYESGFVIDKFPISRPNLTFSTLTVSNMSPEDSSIYLCSVEGEGINQPQHFGDGTRLSIL.

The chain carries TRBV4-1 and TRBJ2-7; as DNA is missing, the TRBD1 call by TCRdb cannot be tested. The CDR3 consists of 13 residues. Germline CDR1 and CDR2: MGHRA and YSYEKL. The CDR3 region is CASSVARDYEQYF.

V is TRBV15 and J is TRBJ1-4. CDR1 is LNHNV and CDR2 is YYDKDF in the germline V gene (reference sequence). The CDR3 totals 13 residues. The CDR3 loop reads CATRLPSNEKLFF.

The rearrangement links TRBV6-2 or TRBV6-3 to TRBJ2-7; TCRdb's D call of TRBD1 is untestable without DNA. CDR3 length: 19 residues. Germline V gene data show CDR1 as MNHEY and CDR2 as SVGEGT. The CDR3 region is CASSNGPGQGAEVVYEQYF.

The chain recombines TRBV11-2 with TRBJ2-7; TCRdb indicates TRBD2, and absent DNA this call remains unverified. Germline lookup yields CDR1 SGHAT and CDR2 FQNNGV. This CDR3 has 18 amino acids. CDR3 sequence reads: CASSITGTSGGITYEQYF.